These 31 T cell receptor beta chains were all obtained from the same sample, sequenced in a study of blood T cells in healthy people across ages. It was with a sample-barcoded 5' primer and a J-beta primer mix that a second PCR of roughly 6 to 12 cycles was run. MiXCR was run by TCRdb on the 5' RACE reads, yielding one entry per CDR3 protein. Of over 300,000 distinct CDR3 sequences listed, 45% to 60% are singletons. Sequenced: blood. The receptor set was obtained from a man in his sixties in good health.

V and J are TRBV29-1 and TRBJ2-1; tentatively, D is TRBD2 (6 bases). The CDR3 is made up of 10 amino acids. With 6 bases removed from V and 9 bases from J, the gap between germline ends came to 9 bases. CDR1 SQVTM and CDR2 ANQGSEA come from the germline V gene. CDR3 protein: CSVGEAEQFF. Here the CDR3 DNA reads TGCAGCGTCGGGGAGGCTGAGCAGTTCTTC.

This clonotype has more than one count but fewer than ten. V and J are TRBV5-1 and TRBJ2-7; 9 bases fit TRBD1. The CDR3 runs to 14 residues. Germline V lookup: CDR1 SGHRS, CDR2 YFSETQ. After removal of 4 bases from V and 2 bases from J, the junction contained 4 bases not matched to a gene. In DNA form, the CDR3 reads TGCGCCAGCAGCGTGGGACAGGGACCCTACGAGCAGTACTTC. Its protein is CASSVGQGPYEQYF.

The chain carries TRBV3-1 and TRBJ1-1; maybe TRBD1 (5 bases). The CDR3 contains 15 residues. V was trimmed by 3 bases and J by 4 bases, leaving 15 bases between them. Germline V gives CDR1 LGHDT, CDR2 YNNKEL (reference sequence). The CDR3 loop is CASSHQGGLGTEAFF. The CDR3 region has the DNA TGTGCCAGCAGCCACCAGGGCGGGCTGGGCACTGAAGCTTTCTTT.

In this sample, this clonotype turned up a few times. The chain joins TRBV6-6 to TRBJ2-1; D may be TRBD2 (7 bases). Trimming pared 6 bases from V and 2 bases from J, leaving 17 bases between. This CDR3 contains 16 residues. Per germline, CDR1 MNHNY and CDR2 SVGAGI (reference sequence). This CDR3 reads CASSPRGGGAYNEQFF. The CDR3 DNA reads as TGTGCCAGCAGCCCGCGAGGGGGGGGGGCCTACAATGAGCAGTTCTTC.

The chain joins TRBV5-1 to TRBJ2-1; the D is unclear. The V and J ends lost 0 bases and 15 bases respectively, with 10 bases between them. The CDR3 loop spans 11 amino acids. In germline, CDR1 is SGHRS, CDR2 YFSETQ. CDR3 bases: TGCGCCAGCAGCTTGGACGATTTGTTGTTCTTC. This codes for CASSLDDLLFF.

The V call is TRBV12-3 or TRBV12-4, the J call TRBJ2-1; TRBD1 or TRBD2 may be the D gene (5 bases each). V was shortened by 6 bases and J by 7 bases, with 16 bases between the two germline ends. The CDR3 consists of 14 residues. CDR3 loop: CASRPGPIANEQFF. The CDR3 DNA reads TGTGCCAGCAGACCGGGACCCATAGCAAATGAGCAGTTCTTC.

The chain joins TRBV20-1 to TRBJ2-5; 8 bases align to TRBD2. CDR3 length equals 12 residues. CDR1 and CDR2 (germline): DFQATT, SNEGSKA (reference sequence). The V and J ends lost 5 bases and 11 bases, in that order; junction bases with no gene match: 10. The CDR3 here is CSASRLAQEQYF. As DNA, the CDR3 is TGCAGTGCTTCTCGACTAGCGCAGGAGCAGTACTTC.

The rearrangement links TRBV13 to TRBJ2-3; the D is unclear. With 5 bases removed from V and 8 bases from J, the gap between germline ends came to 20 bases. This CDR3 has 15 amino acids. Looked up from germline, CDR1 is PRHDT and CDR2 is FYEKMQ (reference sequence). The CDR3 here is CASSHRARDSGTQYF. Here the CDR3 DNA reads TGTGCCAGCAGCCACCGGGCCCGAGACTCCGGTACGCAGTATTTT.

In regard to this clonotype: At one of its ends the junction is not consistent with the germline gene, which may arise from a read error. CDR3 residues: CASSLSRSAIRGANVLTF. Written as DNA, the CDR3 is TGTGCCAGCAGTCTATCCCGATCAGCCATCCGGGGGGCCAACGTCCTGACTTTC. This chain joins TRBV27 and TRBJ2-6; D ambiguous. The CDR3 length is 18 residues. Per the germline V gene, CDR1 is MNHEY and CDR2 is SMNVEV (reference sequence).

This sequence joins TRBV28 and TRBJ2-7; 9 bases align to TRBD2. Looked up from germline, CDR1 is MDHEN and CDR2 is SYDVKM. The CDR3 is made up of 17 amino acids. The J segment lost 3 bases and the V segment lost 6 bases, leaving 15 bases of the junction unmatched. DNA for the CDR3: TGTGCCAGCAGCGACAGGAGACTAACTAGCGGGTACTACGAGCAGTACTTC. This gives the protein CASSDRRLTSGYYEQYF.

This rearrangement joins TRBV2 to TRBJ2-5, with no clear D. This CDR3 comprises 14 residues. From germline, CDR1 is SNHLY and CDR2 FYNNEI. Deletions cut 10 bases from V and 3 bases from J, with 18 bases between. The CDR3 spells CATKKAPGEETQYF. Written as DNA, the CDR3 is TGTGCCACGAAGAAGGCTCCTGGGGAAGAGACCCAGTACTTC.

The rearrangement uses TRBV6-1 and TRBJ2-4; 8 nucleotides align to TRBD1. Germline CDR1 is MNHNS and CDR2 is SASEGT. Trimming took 3 bases from V and 0 from J; bases not matched to a gene: 1. The CDR3 has 15 amino acids. CDR3 DNA: TGTGCCAGCAGTGACAGGGGGCTAGCCAAAAACATTCAGTACTTC. This codes for CASSDRGLAKNIQYF.

This clonotype was counted only a few times. This chain joins TRBV10-3 and TRBJ2-3; the D call may be TRBD1 or TRBD2 (5 bases each). V lost 0 bases and J lost 4, with 5 bases in between. The CDR3 spans 13 residues. Germline CDR1 reads ENHRY; CDR2 reads SYGVKD. In DNA form, the CDR3 reads TGTGCCATCAGTGAGTCGGGGGCAGATACGCAGTATTTT. This sequence encodes CAISESGADTQYF.

The genes are TRBV20-1 and TRBJ1-6; tentatively, D is TRBD1 (5 bases). This CDR3 comprises 14 residues. Per the germline V gene, CDR1 is DFQATT and CDR2 is SNEGSKA (reference sequence). V was pared by 5 bases and J by 9 bases, with 17 bases between. The CDR3 spells CSAGRDSISSPLHF. The CDR3 region has the DNA TGCAGTGCTGGGCGGGACTCAATCTCTTCACCCCTCCACTTT.

The chain employs TRBV6-6 and TRBJ2-3; 8 nucleotides line up with TRBD2. This CDR3 is 16 amino acids long. The V and J ends lost 5 bases and 0 bases, in that order; junction bases with no gene match: 7. Germline assignment: CDR1 MNHNY and CDR2 SVGAGI (reference sequence). CDR3 region: CASSPGGALSTDTQYF. Written as DNA, the CDR3 is TGTGCCAGCAGTCCCGGGGGGGCGCTCAGCACAGATACGCAGTATTTT.

The chain combines TRBV4-2 with TRBJ2-1, with D maybe TRBD2 (5 bases). V was trimmed by 11 bases and J by 7 bases, leaving 21 bases between them. The CDR3 loop spans 14 amino acids. Germline values: CDR1 LGHNA, CDR2 YNFKEQ. CDR3 nucleotides: TGTGCCGGCGGTCGGGGATCTAGTACGAATGAGCAGTTCTTC. Encoded protein: CAGGRGSSTNEQFF.

The genes are TRBV20-1 and TRBJ1-2; no reliable D call. There are 14 residues in the CDR3. The V gene's germline CDR1 is DFQATT and CDR2 SNEGSKA (reference sequence). V lost 3 bases, J lost 0 bases, and 11 bases lay in between. CDR3 in amino acids: CSASVPGTNYGYTF. CDR3 DNA: TGCAGTGCTAGTGTTCCGGGGACTAACTATGGCTACACCTTC.

The chain joins TRBV6-2 or TRBV6-3 to TRBJ2-1; D is unclear. This CDR3 contains 18 residues. The germline V and J ends were trimmed by 2 bases and 6 bases, with 23 bases remaining between them. CDR1 and CDR2 (germline): MNHEY, SVGEGT. CDR3 sequence: CASSYSTSLDRIGNEQFF. DNA of the CDR3: TGTGCCAGCAGTTACAGCACTTCCCTCGATCGAATCGGCAATGAGCAGTTCTTC.

This clonotype has at least ten counts. The genes are TRBV28 and TRBJ2-7; TRBD1 might be the D (5 bases). This CDR3 is 12 amino acids long. Germline CDR1 MDHEN, CDR2 SYDVKM. V dropped 7 bases and J dropped 7 bases, with 14 bases sitting between them. The CDR3 sequence: CASKGAPREQYF. The CDR3 DNA sequence: TGTGCCAGCAAAGGGGCCCCGAGGGAGCAGTACTTC.

The chain has TRBV24-1 and TRBJ1-2; 8 nucleotides line up with TRBD1. CDR3 size: 12 residues. The junction had 3 bases not matched to a gene; V was cut back by 11 bases and J by 2 bases. Per germline, CDR1 KGHDR and CDR2 SFDVKD. CDR3 residues: CAIWTGNYGYTF. The CDR3 coding sequence is TGTGCCATCTGGACAGGGAACTATGGCTACACCTTC.

Concerning this clonotype itself: This sequence may be a read error, since a much larger clone differs from it by one base. The chain links TRBV3-1 to TRBJ2-3; D unclear. V was cut by 1 base and J by 2 bases, with 10 bases left in between. Germline V gives CDR1 LGHDT, CDR2 YNNKEL (reference sequence). This CDR3 has 15 residues. Here the CDR3 DNA reads TGTGCCAGCAGCCAAGGGGTGAATCCCACAGATACGCAGTATTTT. Translated: CASSQGVNPTDTQYF.

This chain links TRBV6-2 or TRBV6-3 with TRBJ2-3; the D gene is possibly TRBD2 (5 bases). Trimming took off 6 bases at V and 0 bases at J, with 13 bases between the two ends. The CDR3 contains 15 residues. CDR1 is MNHEY and CDR2 is SVGEGT in the germline V gene. CDR3 sequence (DNA): TGTGCCAGCAGGGGAGCGGACTTAAGCACAGATACGCAGTATTTT. Protein product: CASRGADLSTDTQYF.

This clonotype was seen repeatedly, ten times or more. The rearrangement uses TRBV6-2 or TRBV6-3 and TRBJ2-1; D perhaps matches TRBD1 (5 bases). CDR1 MNHEY and CDR2 SVGEGT come from the germline V gene. Trimming took off 2 bases at V and 0 bases at J, with 8 bases between the two ends. The CDR3 loop spans 15 amino acids. CDR3 region: CASSYRGSSYNEQFF. CDR3 DNA: TGTGCCAGCAGTTACAGGGGCAGCTCCTACAATGAGCAGTTCTTC.

The rearrangement links TRBV12-3 or TRBV12-4 to TRBJ2-7; no reliable D call. The CDR3 has 13 amino acids. Trimming shortened V by 6 bases and J by 1 base, and 10 bases separated the two germline ends. In DNA form, the CDR3 reads TGTGCCAGCAGCCCTGCCAATTCCTACGAGCAGTACTTC. This encodes CASSPANSYEQYF.

The V gene is TRBV28, the J gene TRBJ2-4, with 9 positions matching TRBD2. Germline CDR1 reads MDHEN; CDR2 reads SYDVKM. Trimming at V came to 4 bases and at J to 13 bases, leaving 14 bases not matched to a gene. This CDR3 is built from 15 residues. The DNA of the CDR3 is TGTGCCAGCAGTTACCCTAGCGGGGCCCCGTACCAGCAGTACTTC. It specifies CASSYPSGAPYQQYF.

V is TRBV27 and J is TRBJ1-6; 8 bases align to TRBD1. Germline V gene sequence: CDR1 MNHEY, CDR2 SMNVEV (reference sequence). Trimming cost V 1 base and J 8 bases; bases outside gene matches: 7. CDR3 size: 16 residues. DNA for the CDR3: TGTGCCAGCAGTTTATGGGTTGAGACAGGGGATTCACCCCTCCACTTT. It is translated as CASSLWVETGDSPLHF.

V gene TRBV5-1 combines with J gene TRBJ2-7; D call uncertain. The CDR3 has 16 residues. CDR1 SGHRS and CDR2 YFSETQ come from the germline V gene. V was shortened by 0 bases and J by 5 bases, with 18 bases between the two germline ends. The CDR3 sequence: CASSLVGGLTSDEQYF. The CDR3 DNA is TGCGCCAGCAGCTTGGTTGGCGGCCTGACCTCGGACGAGCAGTACTTC.

The chain uses TRBV27 and TRBJ2-3; 7 nucleotides agree with TRBD2. V was clipped by 4 bases and J by 6 bases; unmatched bases: 13. The CDR3 sequence is 16 residues long. Germline loops: CDR1 MNHEY, CDR2 SMNVEV (reference sequence). The CDR3 reads CASSSYSGGGADTQYF. CDR3 sequence (DNA): TGTGCCAGCAGTTCCTACTCTGGGGGAGGGGCTGATACGCAGTATTTT.

This clonotype came up a few times. This sequence joins TRBV7-2 and TRBJ2-5, with 10 bases that match TRBD1. V lost 5 bases and J lost 4; bases outside the gene matches: 4. The CDR3 spans 14 residues. CDR1 and CDR2 from the germline V gene are SGHTA and FQGNSA. CDR3 loop: CASSGGQGPETQYF. CDR3 nucleotides: TGTGCCAGCAGCGGGGGACAGGGGCCAGAGACCCAGTACTTC. Complete variable domain (other parts from reference TRBV7-2 and TRBJ2-5): GAGVSQSPSNKVTEKGKDVELRCDPISGHTALYWYRQSLGQGLEFLIYFQGNSAPDKSGLPSDRFSAERTGGSVSTLTIQRTQQEDSAVYLCASSGGQGPETQYFGPGTRLLVL.

J is TRBJ2-5 and V is TRBV29-1; maybe TRBD1 (6 bases). CDR3 length: 13 amino acids. Germline V gene sequence: CDR1 SQVTM, CDR2 ANQGSEA. V was cut by 8 bases and J by 1 base, with 14 bases left in between. The CDR3 region has the DNA TGCAGCACCGGCCGGGACACCCAAGAGACCCAGTACTTC. It yields the protein CSTGRDTQETQYF.

In this sample, this clonotype turned up a few times. V and J are TRBV7-2 and TRBJ2-4; TRBD2 matches at 9 bases. V shed 2 bases, J shed 6 bases, and the junction held 5 bases outside the gene matches. The germline V gene has CDR1 SGHTA and CDR2 FQGNSA. The CDR3 consists of 15 residues. CDR3 bases: TGTGCCAGCAGCTTAAAGCGGGAGGCCCTAAACATTCAGTACTTC. Translated, it gives CASSLKREALNIQYF.